This is a list of T cell receptor beta chains from one sample in a study of spatial heterogeneity in lung cancer. TCRdb re-derived calls from the 5' RACE reads in MiXCR, one entry per CDR3 protein. In the table there are 20,000 to 30,000 distinct CDR3 sequences, 4% to 5% of which are singletons. The sequenced sample was PBMCs, obtained at surgery. These receptors were taken from a male donor with early-stage non-small cell lung cancer. Each CDR3 is given with its conserved first and last residue. A D gene is named only where the DNA matches it firmly. Clone sizes are given selectively: once, few, many, or a class where the clone is expanded.

-	TRBV10-1	TRBJ2-1	-	TGTGCCAGCAGTGAGTCGACGGGAATCCAATCGCAGTTCTTC	CASSESTGIQSQFF
-	TRBV29-1	TRBJ2-2	many	TGCAGCGTTACCCGGGAGCCGGACACCGGGGAGCTGTTTTTT	CSVTREPDTGELFF
-	TRBV28	TRBJ2-7	-	TGTGCCAGCAGTTTACCTTCTCTCTCGGACAGCCGAAACGAGCAGTACTTC	CASSLPSLSDSRNEQYF
-	TRBV5-1	TRBJ2-3	medium-sized	TGCGCCAGCAGCTCGGTCGCAGGGGGGACAGATACGCAGTATTTT	CASSSVAGGTDTQYF
-	TRBV28	TRBJ1-5	many	TGTGCCAGCAGTCCCCGAGCCAGGATAATGCCCCAGCATTTT	CASSPRARIMPQHF
-	TRBV2	TRBJ2-3	-	TGTGCCAGCAGTGAATCGGGGACTTTTACGCAGTATTTT	CASSESGTFTQYF
-	TRBV24-1	TRBJ1-1	many	TGTGCCACCAGTGAGAACGGCCTGGGGGCTTTCTTT	CATSENGLGAFF
-	TRBV11-2	TRBJ1-2	many	TGTGCCAGCAGCTTAGCGATTGCGGTTGGCTACACCTTC	CASSLAIAVGYTF
-	TRBV6-5	TRBJ1-2	many	TGTGCCAGCACCTCCCGGACGGGTGACTATGGCTACACCTTC	CASTSRTGDYGYTF
TRBD1	TRBV7-9	TRBJ1-2	few	TGTGTCAGCAGCTGGGACAGGGGTGATGGCTACACCTTC	CVSSWDRGDGYTF
-	TRBV6-5	TRBJ1-1	many	TGTGCCAGCAGTTCGACAAGCAACACTGAAGCTTTCTTT	CASSSTSNTEAFF
-	TRBV6-6	TRBJ2-5	many	TGTGCCAGCAGTTCCCCCGGGCCGGGGCAAGAGACCCAGTACTTC	CASSSPGPGQETQYF
TRBD1	TRBV11-2	TRBJ1-1	many	TGTGCCAGCAGCTTTTCCAGGGGGCCCCTTGATGCTTTCTTT	CASSFSRGPLDAFF
TRBD2	TRBV2	TRBJ2-3	many	TGTGCCAGCAGGGCGGGGGAGCTTACCCGCCGGTATTTT	CASRAGELTRRYF
-	TRBV20-1	TRBJ1-6	few	TGCAGTGCTAGAGCTCTTGCAGACTATAATTCACCCCTCCACTTT	CSARALADYNSPLHF
-	TRBV5-6	TRBJ1-2	many	TGTGCCAGCAGCTTGGAGCTCGCGGGCGGCTATGGCTACACCTTC	CASSLELAGGYGYTF
-	TRBV28	TRBJ2-1	many	TGTGCCAGCAGTTTCCCTTCGGAGCGGTACAATGAGCAGTTCTTC	CASSFPSERYNEQFF
-	TRBV3-1	TRBJ2-2	many	TGTGCCAGCAGCTACAGGGTTGGGGAGCTGTTTTTT	CASSYRVGELFF
-	TRBV5-1	TRBJ1-1	many	TGCGCCAGCAGCTCAAGTGGACAGCTTTTGAACACTGAAGCTTTCTTT	CASSSSGQLLNTEAFF
TRBD2	TRBV9	TRBJ2-3	many	TGTGCCAGCAGCGTAACTAGCGGGGGGTCAACAGATACGCAGTATTTT	CASSVTSGGSTDTQYF
TRBD2	TRBV7-2	TRBJ2-7	many	TGTGCCAGCAGCAATGGGATAGCGGGCCCCTACGAGCAGTACTTC	CASSNGIAGPYEQYF
-	TRBV12-3/TRBV12-4	TRBJ2-3	many	TGTGCCAGCAGAAGCTCCGTCGGGGGAGATACGCAGTATTTT	CASRSSVGGDTQYF
TRBD2	TRBV3-1	TRBJ2-1	few	TGTGCCAGCAGCCAGACCGGGACTACGAAGTTCTTC	CASSQTGTTKFF
-	TRBV7-3	TRBJ1-1	-	TGTGCCAGCGGGGCAGTCCAGAACACTGAAGCTTTCTTT	CASGAVQNTEAFF
-	TRBV30	TRBJ2-5	many	TGTGCCTGGAGTGTCAAGGGTGGAGAGACCCAGTACTTC	CAWSVKGGETQYF
-	TRBV29-1	TRBJ2-3	many	TGCAGCGTTCTGGGGGCTGGGGCCTCCACAGATACGCAGTATTTT	CSVLGAGASTDTQYF
-	TRBV6-5	TRBJ1-2	many	TGTGCCAGCAGTCGTCCGGGAGGGACCTATGGCTACACCTTC	CASSRPGGTYGYTF
TRBD2	TRBV6-5	TRBJ2-1	few	TGTGCCAGCAGTTACTCAACGGGACTACTGTTCTTC	CASSYSTGLLFF
TRBD1	TRBV6-5	TRBJ1-1	medium-sized	TGTGCCAGCAGCCCGTCCGGGACAGGGGGCTTGAGGACTGAAGCTTTCTTT	CASSPSGTGGLRTEAFF
-	TRBV7-2	TRBJ1-6	few	TGTGCCAGCAGCTTACCTCTTCATCTACAGAGCCATAATTCACCCCTCCACTTT	CASSLPLHLQSHNSPLHF
-	TRBV4-1	TRBJ2-3	many	TGCGCCAGCAGCCAAGATATCTTAGGAGATACGCAGTATTTT	CASSQDILGDTQYF
TRBD2	TRBV25-1	TRBJ2-1	few	TGTGCCAGCAGTGACCCTAGCGGGGCCTCCTACAATGAGCAGTTCTTC	CASSDPSGASYNEQFF
-	TRBV3-1	TRBJ1-1	many	TGCGCCAGCAGCCAAAGTTTGCTGAACACTGAAGCTTTCTTT	CASSQSLLNTEAFF
-	TRBV28	TRBJ2-2	many	TGTGCCAGCAGTTCCTTCCAGGGTGTTGGGGAGCTGTTTTTT	CASSSFQGVGELFF
-	TRBV5-4	TRBJ1-3	many	TGTGCCAGCAGCTCGGGACCCTTCGACTCTGGAAACACCATATATTTT	CASSSGPFDSGNTIYF
-	TRBV28	TRBJ2-3	-	TGTGCCAGCCACGGGATAGATACGCAGTATTTT	CASHGIDTQYF
TRBD1	TRBV25-1	TRBJ2-7	many	TGTGCCAGCAGTGTAAGAGAGGGGGCGAGGGAGCAGTACTTC	CASSVREGAREQYF
-	TRBV7-9	TRBJ1-1	medium-sized	TGTGCCACGCGTTCTTTCGAGAAAGCTTTCTTT	CATRSFEKAFF
TRBD2	TRBV7-8	TRBJ2-2	many	TGTGCCAGCAGGGCGACTAGCGGGAGACCCAACCGAATCGCGAACACCGGGGAGCTGTTTTTT	CASRATSGRPNRIANTGELFF
-	TRBV6-5	TRBJ2-2	many	TGTGCCAGCCACCGGGACCTAATCACCGGGGAGCTGTTTTTT	CASHRDLITGELFF